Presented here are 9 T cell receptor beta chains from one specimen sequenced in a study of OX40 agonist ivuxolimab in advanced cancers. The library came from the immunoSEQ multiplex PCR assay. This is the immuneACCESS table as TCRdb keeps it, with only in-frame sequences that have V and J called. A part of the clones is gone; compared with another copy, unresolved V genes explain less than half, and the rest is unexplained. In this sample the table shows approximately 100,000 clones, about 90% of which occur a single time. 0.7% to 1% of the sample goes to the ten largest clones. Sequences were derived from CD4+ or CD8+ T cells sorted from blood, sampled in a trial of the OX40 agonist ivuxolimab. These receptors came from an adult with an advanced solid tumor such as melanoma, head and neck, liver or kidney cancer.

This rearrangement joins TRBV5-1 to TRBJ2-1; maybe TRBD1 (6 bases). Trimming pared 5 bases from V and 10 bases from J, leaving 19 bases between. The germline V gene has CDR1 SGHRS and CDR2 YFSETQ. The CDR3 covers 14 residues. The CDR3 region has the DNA TGCGCCAGCAGTCTAACCCTGGGGGCCTTCGAGCAGTTCTTC. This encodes CASSLTLGAFEQFF.

CDR3 region: CAWSRQGEAGGYTF. The CDR3 DNA sequence: TGTGCCTGGAGTCGACAGGGGGAGGCAGGTGGCTACACCTTC. The V call is TRBV30, the J call TRBJ1-2, with 9 bases matching TRBD1. CDR1 is GTSNPN, CDR2 SVGIG, per germline (reference sequence). The CDR3 consists of 14 residues. Trimming cost V 2 bases and J 7 bases; bases outside gene matches: 8. Drawing the rest from reference TRBV30 and TRBJ1-2, the complete variable domain is SQTIHQWPATLVQPVGSPLSLECTVEGTSNPNLYWYRQAAGRGLQLLFYSVGIGQISSEVPQNLSASRPQDRQFILSSKKLLLSDSGFYLCAWSRQGEAGGYTFGSGTRLTVV.

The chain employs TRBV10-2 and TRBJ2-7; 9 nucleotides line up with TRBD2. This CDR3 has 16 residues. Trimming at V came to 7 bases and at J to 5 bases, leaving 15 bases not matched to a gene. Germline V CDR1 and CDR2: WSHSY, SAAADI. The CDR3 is CASTHPGAGGHNEQYF. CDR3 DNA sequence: TGCGCCAGCACCCACCCAGGGGCGGGGGGGCATAACGAGCAGTACTTC.

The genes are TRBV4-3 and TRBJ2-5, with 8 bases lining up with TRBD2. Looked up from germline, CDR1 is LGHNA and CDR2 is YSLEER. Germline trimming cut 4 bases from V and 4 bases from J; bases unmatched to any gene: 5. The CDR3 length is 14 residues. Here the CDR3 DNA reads TGCGCCAGCAGCCCGGGAGGGGGGGTAGAGACCCAGTACTTC. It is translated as CASSPGGGVETQYF.

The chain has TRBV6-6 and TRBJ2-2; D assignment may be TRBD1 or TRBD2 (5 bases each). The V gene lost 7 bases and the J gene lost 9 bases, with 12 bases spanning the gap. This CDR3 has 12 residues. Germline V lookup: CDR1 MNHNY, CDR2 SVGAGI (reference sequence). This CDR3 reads CASTNGARELFF. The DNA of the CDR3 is TGTGCCAGCACCAACGGGGCAAGGGAGCTGTTTTTT.

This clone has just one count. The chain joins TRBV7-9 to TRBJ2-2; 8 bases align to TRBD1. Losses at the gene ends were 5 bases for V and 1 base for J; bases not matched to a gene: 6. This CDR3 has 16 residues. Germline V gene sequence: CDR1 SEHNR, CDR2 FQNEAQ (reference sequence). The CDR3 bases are TGTGCCAGCAGCCCCCGGACAGGGCAGAACACCGGGGAGCTGTTTTTT. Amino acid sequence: CASSPRTGQNTGELFF.

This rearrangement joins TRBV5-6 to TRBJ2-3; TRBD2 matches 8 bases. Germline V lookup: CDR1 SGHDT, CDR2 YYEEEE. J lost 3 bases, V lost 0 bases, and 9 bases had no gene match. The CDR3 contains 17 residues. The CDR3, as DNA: TGTGCCAGCAGCTTGGCACGGGGACTAGGGGGGACAGATACGCAGTATTTT. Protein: CASSLARGLGGTDTQYF.

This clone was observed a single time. The CDR3 loop is CSVGSGELFF. The CDR3 nucleotides are TGCAGCGTCGGGTCCGGGGAGCTGTTTTTT. The chain combines TRBV29-1 with TRBJ2-2; the D is unclear. CDR1 SQVTM and CDR2 ANQGSEA come from the germline V gene. Trimming removed 6 bases at V and 6 bases at J, with 5 bases between. CDR3 length equals 10 residues.

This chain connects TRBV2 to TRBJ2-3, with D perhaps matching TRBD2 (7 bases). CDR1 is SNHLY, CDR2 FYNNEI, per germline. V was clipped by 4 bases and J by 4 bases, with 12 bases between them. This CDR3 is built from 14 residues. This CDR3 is CASSVGGGADTQYF. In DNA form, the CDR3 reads TGTGCCAGCAGTGTGGGGGGGGGCGCAGATACGCAGTATTTT. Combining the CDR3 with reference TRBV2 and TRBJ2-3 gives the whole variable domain EPEVTQTPSHQVTQMGQEVILRCVPISNHLYFYWYRQILGQKVEFLVSFYNNEISEKSEIFDDQFSVERPDGSNFTLKIRSTKLEDSAMYFCASSVGGGADTQYFGPGTRLTVL.